This T cell receptor (beta chain) was recorded in a study of monozygotic twins with cystic fibrosis. This CDR3 is built from 15 residues. Germline loops: CDR1 MGHDK, CDR2 SYGVNS. V shed 1 base and J shed 0 bases, with 7 bases lying between them. Some clones are missing from TCRdb's copy, which holds only in-frame ones; the method was immunoSEQ multiplex PCR. Of 9,500 to 14,000 clones listed, roughly 96% are singletons. This sequence joins TRBV25-1 and TRBJ1-5; no definite D call. The source material was blood. The clonotype was recovered from a boy between 5 and 17 years old with cystic fibrosis. The CDR3 DNA follows: TGTGCCAGCAGTGAATCCCGCTATAGCAATCAGCCCCAGCATTTT. It specifies CASSESRYSNQPQHF.